A single sample is the source of the 29 T cell receptor beta chains below, sequenced in a study of blood T cell repertoires in COVID-19. TCRdb's copy holds only in-frame clones and misses some; the assay was immunoSEQ multiplex PCR. The sample lists just over 300,000 clones; roughly nine tenths were seen once. Material for sequencing was peripheral blood. The receptor source for this set is a woman in her 30s with COVID-19, enrolled during active disease.

This clone came up a few times. J is TRBJ1-1 and V is TRBV4-1; the D is unclear. V lost 6 bases and J lost 3, with 8 bases in between. This CDR3 has 12 residues. The germline gives CDR1 MGHRA, CDR2 YSYEKL. DNA for the CDR3: TGCGCCAGCAGGGGCAGCTACACTGAAGCTTTCTTT. It yields the protein CASRGSYTEAFF.

The DNA for the CDR3 is TGTGCCAGCAGCCCCAGACATTGCAATCAGCCCCAGCATTTT. Encoded protein: CASSPRHCNQPQHF. J is TRBJ1-5 and V is TRBV3-1 (or the pseudogene TRBV3-2); D is unclear. V lost 4 bases to trimming and J lost 2 bases, with 9 bases between them. Per the germline V gene, CDR1 is LGHDT and CDR2 is YNNKEL (reference sequence). The CDR3 consists of 14 residues.

The rearrangement joins TRBV19 to TRBJ1-1, with D unresolved. This CDR3 is 16 amino acids long. Per the germline V gene, CDR1 is LNHDA and CDR2 is SQIVND (reference sequence). The V gene lost 3 bases and the J gene lost 2 bases, with 16 bases spanning the gap. CDR3 loop: CASSMRGGTGNTEAFF. Here the CDR3 DNA reads TGTGCCAGTAGTATGCGGGGAGGCACGGGAAACACTGAAGCTTTCTTT. The full variable domain, with the rest looked up from reference TRBV19 and TRBJ1-1, is DGGITQSPKYLFRKEGQNVTLSCEQNLNHDAMYWYRQDPGQGLRLIYYSQIVNDFQKGDIAEGYSVSREKKESFPLTVTSAQKNPTAFYLCASSMRGGTGNTEAFFGQGTRLTVV.

There are a few counts of this clone. V is TRBV9 and J is TRBJ1-2; 7 nucleotides agree with TRBD1. CDR3 length equals 14 residues. Per germline, CDR1 SGDLS and CDR2 YYNGEE. The ends lost 1 base at V and 4 bases at J; junction bases unmatched: 4. This CDR3 reads CASSVLTGPYGYTF. The CDR3 DNA reads TGTGCCAGCAGCGTATTGACAGGGCCCTATGGCTACACCTTC.

The DNA of the CDR3 is TGTGCCAGCCTAAGCCCCGGGAACACTGAAGCTTTCTTT. Translating it yields CASLSPGNTEAFF. V usage is TRBV28 and J usage is TRBJ1-1; no clear D. Trimming removed 8 bases from V and 1 base from J, with 11 bases in between. This CDR3 region has 13 residues. Germline CDR1 reads MDHEN; CDR2 reads SYDVKM.

V usage is TRBV6-5 and J usage is TRBJ1-5; D ambiguous. Germline CDR1 and CDR2: MNHEY and SVGAGI. The CDR3 is made up of 14 amino acids. Trimming cost V 3 bases and J 1 base, with 7 bases left between them. This CDR3 is CASSYATSNQPQHF. CDR3 bases: TGTGCCAGCAGTTATGCAACAAGCAATCAGCCCCAGCATTTT.

The rearrangement links TRBV5-1 to TRBJ1-2; 7 nucleotides line up with TRBD1. This CDR3 region has 13 residues. Per the germline V gene, CDR1 is SGHRS and CDR2 is YFSETQ. J lost 10 bases, V lost 2 bases, and 8 bases had no gene match. The CDR3 protein is CASSFTGAGVYTF. The CDR3 DNA reads TGCGCCAGCAGCTTTACAGGGGCCGGTGTCTACACCTTC.

The chain's CDR3 is CASSYSKAGSETQYF. The CDR3 coding sequence is TGTGCCAGCAGTTACTCGAAGGCAGGGTCAGAGACCCAGTACTTC. The rearrangement links TRBV6-2 or TRBV6-3 to TRBJ2-5; tentative D call: TRBD1 (5 bases). CDR3 size: 15 residues. Germline V gene lookup returns CDR1 MNHEY and CDR2 SVGEGT. V gave up 0 bases and J gave up 4 bases, with 12 bases separating them.

The J gene is TRBJ1-5, the V gene TRBV6-5; maybe TRBD1 (5 bases). The CDR3 spans 14 residues. Germline V gene sequence: CDR1 MNHEY, CDR2 SVGAGI. V was shortened by 7 bases and J by 7 bases, with 17 bases between the two germline ends. The DNA of the CDR3 is TGTGCCAGCACAGGTGGGGGGGGTGGGCAGCCCCAGCATTTT. It codes for CASTGGGGGQPQHF.

This rearrangement joins TRBV3-1 (or the pseudogene TRBV3-2) to TRBJ2-2; D not resolved. In germline, CDR1 is LGHDT, CDR2 YNNKEL (reference sequence). This CDR3 has 10 amino acids. V was trimmed by 8 bases and J by 9 bases, leaving 7 bases between them. CDR3 loop: CASGFRELFF. In DNA form, the CDR3 reads TGTGCCAGCGGCTTCCGGGAGCTGTTTTTT.

On this clone: This sample also contains other DNA sequences that code for the same CDR3. The chain has TRBV2 and TRBJ2-7; TRBD1 aligns across 7 bases. Germline V gene sequence: CDR1 SNHLY, CDR2 FYNNEI. The CDR3 is 12 residues long. After removal of 5 bases from V and 4 bases from J, the junction contained 2 bases not matched to a gene. CDR3 loop: CASSRDSYEQYF. The CDR3 nucleotides are TGTGCCAGCAGTCGGGACAGTTACGAGCAGTACTTC.

V gene TRBV7-9 combines with J gene TRBJ2-2; D may be TRBD1 (5 bases). CDR3 size: 17 residues. Germline assignment: CDR1 SEHNR and CDR2 FQNEAQ (reference sequence). The V gene lost 5 bases and the J gene lost 13 bases, with 29 bases spanning the gap. Written as DNA, the CDR3 is TGTGCCAGCAGCACGGACACCCACTTGGGGTCGTGGGAAGTGCTGTTTTTT. It encodes CASSTDTHLGSWEVLFF.

The chain carries TRBV4-3 and TRBJ2-2, with D possibly matching TRBD1 (6 bases). Trimming left V 1 base short and J 6 bases short, with 18 bases between. CDR3 length: 17 residues. Germline V gene lookup returns CDR1 LGHNA and CDR2 YSLEER. The CDR3 coding sequence is TGCGCCAGCAGCCAAGCTGGGGGCGGGTTTGCCGCCGGGGAGCTGTTTTTT. Its translation: CASSQAGGGFAAGELFF.

This clone was counted a few times. The chain couples TRBV4-1 to TRBJ1-2; D may be TRBD1 (5 bases). Germline V CDR1 and CDR2: MGHRA, YSYEKL. There are 13 residues in the CDR3. Trimming took off 3 bases at V and 6 bases at J, with 11 bases between the two ends. This CDR3 is CASSHSGSDGYTF. CDR3 sequence (DNA): TGCGCCAGCAGCCACTCAGGGTCTGATGGCTACACCTTC.

This clone was detected a few times. This sequence joins TRBV29-1 and TRBJ1-1; D ambiguous. V was shortened by 6 bases and J by 4 bases, with 3 bases between the two germline ends. Germline V gene sequence: CDR1 SQVTM, CDR2 ANQGSEA. This CDR3 contains 9 residues. CDR3 coding DNA: TGCAGCGTGAGCACTGAAGCTTTCTTT. Protein product: CSVSTEAFF.

This clone appeared a single time. The V gene is TRBV12-3 or TRBV12-4, the J gene TRBJ2-1; D unclear. Trimming took 7 bases from V and 7 from J, leaving 14 bases between them. This CDR3 contains 13 residues. In nucleotides, the CDR3 is TGTGCCAGCACCCCTAGTTTCGGTAATGAGCAGTTCTTC. Translation gives CASTPSFGNEQFF.

V usage is TRBV10-3 and J usage is TRBJ2-5, with TRBD1 identical over 10 bases. The junction had 4 bases not matched to a gene; V was cut back by 4 bases and J by 5 bases. In germline, CDR1 is ENHRY, CDR2 SYGVKD. The CDR3 spans 14 residues. The CDR3, as DNA: TGTGCCATCAGTGTCGACAGGGGGCAGGAGACCCAGTACTTC. Protein sequence: CAISVDRGQETQYF.

The CDR3 region is CASSSLAGGTDTQYF. In DNA, the CDR3 is TGTGCCAGCAGCTCTCTAGCGGGGGGGACAGATACGCAGTATTTT. This chain uses TRBV7-3 with TRBJ2-3, with 12 bases aligning to TRBD2. The CDR3 has 15 amino acids. Trimming took 4 bases from V and 3 from J; bases not matched to a gene: 2. Germline V gene data show CDR1 as SGHTA and CDR2 as FQGTGA.

The chain recombines TRBV6-4 with TRBJ2-7; 8 bases are shared with TRBD1. CDR1 is MRHNA and CDR2 is SNTAGT in the germline V gene. The CDR3 runs 17 residues. The junction had 13 bases not matched to a gene; V was cut back by 1 base and J by 5 bases. The CDR3 bases are TGTGCCAGCAGTGACTTCCGGACAGGGCAGCATGGCAACGAGCAGTACGTC. Translating gives CASSDFRTGQHGNEQYV.

The chain combines TRBV6-4 with TRBJ1-1; no clear D. V lost 5 bases and J 0 bases, leaving 7 bases between the germline ends. Germline assignment: CDR1 MRHNA and CDR2 SNTAGT. The CDR3 loop spans 13 amino acids. CDR3 region: CASSRHVNTEAFF. In DNA, the CDR3 is TGTGCCAGCAGTCGACACGTGAACACTGAAGCTTTCTTT.

V gene TRBV14 combines with J gene TRBJ1-6, with 7 nucleotides matching TRBD1. This CDR3 is built from 15 residues. Germline CDR1 is SGHDN and CDR2 is FVKESK. With 6 bases clipped from V and 7 bases from J, the junction kept 9 bases outside the gene matches. The CDR3 DNA reads as TGTGCCAGCAGACTCTCGACAGGGCGGAATTCACCCCTCCACTTT. Amino acids: CASRLSTGRNSPLHF. Based on the CDR3 plus reference TRBV14 and TRBJ1-6, the full variable domain is EAGVTQFPSHSVIEKGQTVTLRCDPISGHDNLYWYRRVMGKEIKFLLHFVKESKQDESGMPNNRFLAERTGGTYSTLKVQPAELEDSGVYFCASRLSTGRNSPLHFGNGTRLTVT.

The chain recombines TRBV4-1 with TRBJ2-7, with 9 nucleotides matching TRBD2. Germline assignment: CDR1 MGHRA and CDR2 YSYEKL. The CDR3 consists of 18 residues. Trimming removed 0 bases from V and 1 base from J; junction bases left unmatched: 10. The CDR3 sequence: CASSQENAAAGGSYEQYF. As DNA, the CDR3 is TGCGCCAGCAGCCAAGAGAACGCGGCCGCGGGGGGGTCCTACGAGCAGTACTTC.

J is TRBJ1-6 and V is TRBV6-5; 10 bases are a match to TRBD1. Germline V gene lookup returns CDR1 MNHEY and CDR2 SVGAGI. The CDR3 totals 14 residues. The V and J ends lost 6 bases and 9 bases, in that order; junction bases with no gene match: 5. CDR3 in DNA: TGTGCCAGCAGCGACGGGACAGGGGTTTCACCCCTCCACTTT. Translated: CASSDGTGVSPLHF.

CDR3: CASSFNPRHEQYF. CDR3 nucleotide sequence: TGTGCCAGCAGTTTTAATCCGAGGCACGAGCAGTACTTC. This chain joins TRBV12-3 or TRBV12-4 and TRBJ2-7; D is ambiguous. V shed 3 bases and J shed 5 bases, with 11 bases lying between them. The CDR3 has 13 amino acids.

Here the CDR3 reads CASIGRGRGGYTF. CDR3 in DNA: TGTGCCAGCATCGGCAGGGGGCGCGGTGGCTACACCTTC. V and J are TRBV28 and TRBJ1-2; 8 bases align to TRBD1. This CDR3 is 13 amino acids long. Germline-derived CDR1 and CDR2 are MDHEN and SYDVKM. With 7 bases clipped from V and 7 bases from J, the junction kept 8 bases outside the gene matches.

The chain is built from TRBV19 and TRBJ1-5; the D is unclear. Germline V gene sequence: CDR1 LNHDA, CDR2 SQIVND (reference sequence). The CDR3 extends over 14 amino acids. Trimming cost V 1 base and J 6 bases, with 10 bases left between them. CDR3 in DNA: TGTGCCAGTAGTATAGTCGCTGGCGGTCAGCCCCAGCATTTT. This sequence encodes CASSIVAGGQPQHF.

The chain uses TRBV6-2 or TRBV6-3 and TRBJ2-2; perhaps TRBD2 as D (5 bases). Trimming cost V 5 bases and J 1 base, with 5 bases left between them. The germline V gene encodes CDR1 MNHEY and CDR2 SVGEGT. This CDR3 region has 13 residues. The CDR3 is CASSRGNTGELFF. CDR3 coding DNA: TGTGCCAGCAGTCGGGGGAACACCGGGGAGCTGTTTTTT.

The CDR3 DNA follows: TGTGCCAGCAGCTCCCTCGAGAGCGATACGCAGTATTTT. This gives the protein CASSSLESDTQYF. The J gene is TRBJ2-3, the V gene TRBV7-8; D unresolved. From germline, CDR1 is SGHVS and CDR2 FQNEAQ. There are 13 residues in the CDR3. V was clipped by 4 bases and J by 6 bases, with 11 bases between them.

The CDR3 DNA reads as TGTGCCAGCAGCTTCCAGGAGACCCAGTACTTC. Its protein product is CASSFQETQYF. V is TRBV7-2 and J is TRBJ2-5; no reliable D call. With 3 bases removed from V and 5 bases from J, the gap between germline ends came to 4 bases. CDR1 is SGHTA and CDR2 is FQGNSA in the germline V gene. This CDR3 is built from 11 residues.